Listed below are T cell receptor beta chains from one sample, sequenced in a study of metastatic and nonmetastatic thyroid tumors. TCRdb used MiXCR to call clones anew from the PCR reads. The sample lists 45,000 to 55,000 clones; approximately 26% were seen once. The source material was blood. These receptors all stem from a male donor with papillary thyroid cancer or a benign thyroid nodule (not recorded which). Some clones in this sample may be carry-over from other donors' samples. CDR3s include the opening cysteine and the closing phenylalanine or tryptophan. The order of the fields is clone size, D gene, V gene, J gene, CDR3 DNA, CDR3 protein. D genes are given only for firm matches. Size values are once, few and many counts, or a class for expanded clones, and some rows have none.

many	TRBD1	TRBV27	TRBJ1-1	TGTGCCAGCAGTTTGGCAGGGGGCAGTGAAGCTTTCTTT	CASSLAGGSEAFF
many	-	TRBV7-3	TRBJ2-2	TGTGCCAGCAGCTACCGGAGCGGGGAGCTGTTTTTT	CASSYRSGELFF
-	-	TRBV28	TRBJ1-2	TGTGCCAGCAGTACGCCCGTACATGGGAACTATGGCTACACCTTC	CASSTPVHGNYGYTF
many	-	TRBV7-6	TRBJ2-1	TGTGCCAGCAGCTTCGAGGAGGGACACAATGAGCAGTTCTTC	CASSFEEGHNEQFF
-	-	TRBV5-1	TRBJ2-7	TGCGCCAGCAGCGGGACTACAGGGGGAGAGCAGTACTTC	CASSGTTGGEQYF
many	-	TRBV20-1	TRBJ2-7	TGCAGTGCTAGTTCCCCAGGGATTCTGTACGAGCAGTACTTC	CSASSPGILYEQYF
-	TRBD2	TRBV6-1	TRBJ2-7	TGTGCCAGCAGTGCTAGCGGGGGGGCCTCCTACGAGCAGTACTTC	CASSASGGASYEQYF
many	-	TRBV11-2	TRBJ1-2	TGTGCCAGCAGTCTAGGAAGCCGTGGCTACACCTTC	CASSLGSRGYTF
many	TRBD2	TRBV29-1	TRBJ2-7	TGCAGCGTTTCAGCGGGGTTGGAAGAGCAGTACTTC	CSVSAGLEEQYF
few	TRBD2	TRBV12-3/TRBV12-4	TRBJ2-3	TGTGCCAGCAGTGAGAGGACTAGCGGAACCACAGATACGCAGTATTTT	CASSERTSGTTDTQYF
-	-	TRBV20-1	TRBJ2-7	TGCAGTGCTAGAGATGGCAGGGGAGCTTACGAGCAGTACTTC	CSARDGRGAYEQYF
-	-	TRBV18	TRBJ1-2	TGTGCCAGCTCCCCGGGCTCTGAAACGAGAGGCTACACCTTC	CASSPGSETRGYTF
few	-	TRBV6-1	TRBJ2-7	TGTGCCAGCAGCCCCATCGAGAGTGCGTCTTCCGAGCTGTACTTC	CASSPIESASSELYF
-	-	TRBV12-3/TRBV12-4	TRBJ2-1	TGTGCCAGCAGCCCCAGTTATACTCAGCAGTTCTTC	CASSPSYTQQFF
many	-	TRBV20-1	TRBJ2-7	TGCAGTGTGGTAACTTTCAGCTCCTACGAGCAGTACTTC	CSVVTFSSYEQYF
-	-	TRBV6-1	TRBJ2-2	TGTGCCAGCAGTATCGGGACTCCGGACACCGGGGAGCTGTTTTTT	CASSIGTPDTGELFF
-	TRBD1	TRBV11-1	TRBJ2-3	TGTGCCAGCAGCTCTCGACAGGGGAGAAATACGCAGTATTTT	CASSSRQGRNTQYF
medium-sized	-	TRBV6-5	TRBJ2-7	TGTGCCAGCAGTATACTCCTGGGTTACGAGCAGTACTTC	CASSILLGYEQYF
-	TRBD2	TRBV9	TRBJ2-3	TGTGCCAGCAGCGTAGAAGCGGGAGGAAACACAGATACGCAGTATTTT	CASSVEAGGNTDTQYF
many	-	TRBV20-1	TRBJ2-1	TGCAGTGCTAGAGATAAGCCTAGCCAAGTGTTCTTC	CSARDKPSQVFF
many	-	TRBV4-2	TRBJ2-3	TGTGCCAGCAGCAACGATCTAGCGCCCACAGATACGCAGTATTTT	CASSNDLAPTDTQYF
many	TRBD2	TRBV15	TRBJ2-5	TGTGCCACCAGCAGCGTAGCGGGAGTGGAGACCCAGTACTTC	CATSSVAGVETQYF
many	TRBD1	TRBV19	TRBJ1-2	TGTGCCAGTAGTACGCACAGGGGGTCCACTAACTATGGCTACACCTTC	CASSTHRGSTNYGYTF
-	TRBD2	TRBV9	TRBJ2-7	TGTGCCAGCAGCCCTCGAGGACTAGCCTTTTACGAGCAGTACTTC	CASSPRGLAFYEQYF
-	TRBD1	TRBV4-1	TRBJ1-4	TGCGCCAGCAGCCACCTGACAGGGACTAATGAAAAACTGTTTTTT	CASSHLTGTNEKLFF
medium-sized	TRBD1	TRBV30	TRBJ1-2	TGTGCCTGGAGTGTGGGACAGGGCGGCTATGGCTACACCTTC	CAWSVGQGGYGYTF
medium-sized	-	TRBV6-1	TRBJ2-7	TGTGCCAGCAATTCCGACAGGCGCTACGAGCAGTACTTC	CASNSDRRYEQYF
-	TRBD1	TRBV9	TRBJ1-2	TGTGCCAGCAGCGCAAGTGGGACAGTACGGTACACCTTC	CASSASGTVRYTF
many	TRBD1	TRBV7-9	TRBJ1-5	TGTGCCAGCAGCTTAAAGGGGGCCGGCAATCAGCCCCAGCATTTT	CASSLKGAGNQPQHF
-	TRBD2	TRBV7-3	TRBJ2-5	TGTGCCAGCAGCCAAAGGGGACTAGTTGAGGAGACCCAGTACTTC	CASSQRGLVEETQYF
many	TRBD2	TRBV7-9	TRBJ2-1	TGTGCCAGCAGCTTAGGGGGACTAGCGGGAGGACTACTTGGGGATGAGCAGTTCTTC	CASSLGGLAGGLLGDEQFF
-	TRBD1	TRBV5-1	TRBJ2-2	TGCGCCAGCAGCAGCACCGGGACAGGCGGTGGCGGGGAGCTGTTTTTT	CASSSTGTGGGGELFF
many	-	TRBV28	TRBJ2-7	TGTGCCAGCAGTCTCACCTCCTACGAGCAGTACTTC	CASSLTSYEQYF
-	TRBD2	TRBV6-2/TRBV6-3	TRBJ2-7	TGTGCCAGCAGTTTACATACGACTAGCGGGGGCTCCTACGAGCAGTACTTC	CASSLHTTSGGSYEQYF
-	TRBD2	TRBV6-4	TRBJ2-7	TGTGCCAGCAGTGACTCGAACCTAGCGGGCCGTACGAGATACGAGCAGTACTTC	CASSDSNLAGRTRYEQYF
many	TRBD1	TRBV7-9	TRBJ2-5	TGTGCCAGCAGCTTAGCAGGGGGCTTGGAGACCCAGTACTTC	CASSLAGGLETQYF
many	TRBD1	TRBV7-9	TRBJ1-1	TGTGCCAGCAGCCATAACAGGGGGCGAACTGAAGCTTTCTTT	CASSHNRGRTEAFF
many	-	TRBV20-1	TRBJ1-1	TGCAGCCCCCGGACAGCGAACACTGAAGCTTTCTTT	CSPRTANTEAFF
many	TRBD2	TRBV20-1	TRBJ2-1	TGCAGTGCTAGAGGAGGGAGCGGGAGGAGGGGTCCAGGTGAGCAGTTCTTC	CSARGGSGRRGPGEQFF
many	TRBD1	TRBV11-1	TRBJ2-2	TGTGCCAGCAGCTTAGACCAGGGGGCGAACACCGGGGAGCTGTTTTTT	CASSLDQGANTGELFF
few	-	TRBV2	TRBJ2-7	TGTGCCAGCAGTGAGGTCGGGACCTACGAGCAGTACTTC	CASSEVGTYEQYF
once	TRBD1	TRBV11-1	TRBJ1-4	TGTGCCAGCAGCCCCGGGACAGGGGATCATGAAAAACTATTTTTC	CASSPGTGDHEKLFF
-	-	TRBV5-1	TRBJ1-4	TGCGCCAGCAGCTTGTCCCTGGGGACGTTGAATGAAAAACTGTTTTTT	CASSLSLGTLNEKLFF
medium-sized	-	TRBV4-2	TRBJ2-2	TGTGCCAGCAGCCAAGACCCTTCTGCTAGTATACCCGGGGAGCTGTTTTTT	CASSQDPSASIPGELFF
-	-	TRBV4-3	TRBJ2-1	TGCGCCAGCAGCCAAGATGGGGTTGGAAGGTACTACAATGAGCAGTTCTTC	CASSQDGVGRYYNEQFF
few	TRBD1	TRBV6-2/TRBV6-3	TRBJ2-7	TGTGCCAGCAGTTTCACCGGGACAGGCCACTACGAGCAGTACTTC	CASSFTGTGHYEQYF
-	-	TRBV5-4	TRBJ2-1	TGTGCCAGCAGCTTTCTTGCGGGTACCTACAATGAGCAGTTCTTC	CASSFLAGTYNEQFF
few	TRBD1	TRBV2	TRBJ1-2	TGTGCCAGCAGTGTAACAGGGGTCTATGGCTACACCTTC	CASSVTGVYGYTF
many	TRBD2	TRBV29-1	TRBJ2-7	TGCAGCGTCCCGGGGGGGATGGGGGAGCAGTACTTC	CSVPGGMGEQYF
many	-	TRBV25-1	TRBJ1-2	TGTGCCAGCAGTGTGGCGGGCATTAACTATGGCTACACCTTC	CASSVAGINYGYTF
-	-	TRBV11-2	TRBJ2-7	TGTGCCAGCAGCTTACGGTTACCATATTCTCGGTACGAGCAGTACTTC	CASSLRLPYSRYEQYF
many	TRBD2	TRBV19	TRBJ2-7	TGTGCCAGTAGTATAGATAGGGCTAGCGGGAGCGACGAGCAGTACTTC	CASSIDRASGSDEQYF
many	TRBD1	TRBV5-1	TRBJ2-7	TGCGCCAGCAGCGTTACAGGGGCCCAAAAGTCCTACGAGCAGTACTTC	CASSVTGAQKSYEQYF
many	-	TRBV9	TRBJ1-6	TGTGCCAGCAGCGTAGGAGGCAGCCGCGGGGATTCACCCCTCCACTTT	CASSVGGSRGDSPLHF